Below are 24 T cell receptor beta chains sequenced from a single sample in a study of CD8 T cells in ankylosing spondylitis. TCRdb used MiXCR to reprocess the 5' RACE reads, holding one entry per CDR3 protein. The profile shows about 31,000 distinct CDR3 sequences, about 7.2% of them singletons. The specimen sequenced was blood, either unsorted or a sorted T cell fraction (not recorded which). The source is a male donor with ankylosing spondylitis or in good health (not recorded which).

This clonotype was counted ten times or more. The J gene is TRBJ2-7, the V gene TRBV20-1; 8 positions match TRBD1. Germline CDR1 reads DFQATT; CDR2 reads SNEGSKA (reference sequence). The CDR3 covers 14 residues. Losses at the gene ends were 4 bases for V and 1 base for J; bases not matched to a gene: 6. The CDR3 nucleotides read TGCAGTGCTACCGGGACAGGTCAGTCCTACGAGCAGTACTTC. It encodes CSATGTGQSYEQYF.

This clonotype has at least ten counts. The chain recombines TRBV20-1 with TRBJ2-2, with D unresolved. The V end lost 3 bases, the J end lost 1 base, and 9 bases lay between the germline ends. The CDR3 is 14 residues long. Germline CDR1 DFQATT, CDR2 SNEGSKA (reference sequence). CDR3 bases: TGCAGTGCTAGGCACGGGCGGAACACCGGGGAGCTGTTTTTT. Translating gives CSARHGRNTGELFF.

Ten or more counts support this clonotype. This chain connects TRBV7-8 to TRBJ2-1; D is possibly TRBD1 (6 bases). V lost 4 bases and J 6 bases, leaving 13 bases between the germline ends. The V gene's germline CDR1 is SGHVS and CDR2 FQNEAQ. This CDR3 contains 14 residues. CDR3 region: CASSSEDRFNEQFF. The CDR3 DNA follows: TGTGCCAGCAGCTCTGAGGACAGATTCAATGAGCAGTTCTTC.

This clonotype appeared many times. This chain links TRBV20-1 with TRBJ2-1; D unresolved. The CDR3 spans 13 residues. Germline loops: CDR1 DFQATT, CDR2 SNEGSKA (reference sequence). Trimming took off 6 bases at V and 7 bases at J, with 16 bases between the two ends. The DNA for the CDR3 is TGCAGTGCCCCCAGGACCGTGGGGAATGAGCAGTTCTTC. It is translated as CSAPRTVGNEQFF.

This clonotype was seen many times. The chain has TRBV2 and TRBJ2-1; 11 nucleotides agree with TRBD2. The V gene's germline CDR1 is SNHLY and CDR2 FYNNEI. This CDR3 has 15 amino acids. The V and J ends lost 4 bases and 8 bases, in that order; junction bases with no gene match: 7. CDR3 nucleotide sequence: TGTGCCAGCAGTGGGGCTAGCGGGAGGAACGATGAGCAGTTCTTC. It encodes CASSGASGRNDEQFF.

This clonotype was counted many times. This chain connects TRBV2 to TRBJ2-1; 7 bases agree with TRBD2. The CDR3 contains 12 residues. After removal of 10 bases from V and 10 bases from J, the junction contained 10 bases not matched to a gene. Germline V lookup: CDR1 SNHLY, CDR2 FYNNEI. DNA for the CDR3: TGTGCCACATGGGACTACCTAATGGAGCAGTTCTTC. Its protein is CATWDYLMEQFF.

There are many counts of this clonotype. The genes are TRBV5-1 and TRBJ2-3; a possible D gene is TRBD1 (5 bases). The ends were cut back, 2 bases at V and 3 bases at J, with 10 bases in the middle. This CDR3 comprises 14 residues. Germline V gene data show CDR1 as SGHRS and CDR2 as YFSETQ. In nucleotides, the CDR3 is TGCGCCAGCAGCTTCTCAGGGTCGACAGATACGCAGTATTTT. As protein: CASSFSGSTDTQYF.

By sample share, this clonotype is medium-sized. The CDR3 coding sequence is TGCAGCGTTGCGGGATTCCAAGAGACCCAGTACTTC. Its translation is CSVAGFQETQYF. The rearrangement joins TRBV29-1 to TRBJ2-5; D is possibly TRBD2 (5 bases). Between the trimmed V and J ends, which lost 4 bases and 1 base, there was a span of 7 bases. Per the germline V gene, CDR1 is SQVTM and CDR2 is ANQGSEA. The CDR3 loop spans 12 amino acids.

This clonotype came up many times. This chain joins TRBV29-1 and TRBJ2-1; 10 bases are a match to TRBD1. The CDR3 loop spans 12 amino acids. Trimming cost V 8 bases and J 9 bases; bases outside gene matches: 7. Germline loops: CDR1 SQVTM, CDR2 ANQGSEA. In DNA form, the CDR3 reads TGCAGCTCCGGGACAGGGGTTACTGAGCAGTTCTTC. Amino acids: CSSGTGVTEQFF.

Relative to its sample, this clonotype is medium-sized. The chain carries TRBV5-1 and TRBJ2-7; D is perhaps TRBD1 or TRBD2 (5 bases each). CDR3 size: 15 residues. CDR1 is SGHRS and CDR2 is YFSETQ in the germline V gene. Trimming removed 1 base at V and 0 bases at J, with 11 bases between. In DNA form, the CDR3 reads TGCGCCAGCAGCTTGTCGGGGACGCACTCCTACGAGCAGTACTTC. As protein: CASSLSGTHSYEQYF.

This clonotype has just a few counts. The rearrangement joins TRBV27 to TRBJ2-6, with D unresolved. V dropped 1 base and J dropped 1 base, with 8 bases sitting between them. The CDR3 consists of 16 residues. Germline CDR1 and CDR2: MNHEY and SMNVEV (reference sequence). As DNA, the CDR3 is TGTGCCAGCAGTTTATTCCCACTGTCTGGGGCCAACGTCCTGACTTTC. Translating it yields CASSLFPLSGANVLTF. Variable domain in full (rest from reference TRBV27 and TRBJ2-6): EAQVTQNPRYLITVTGKKLTVTCSQNMNHEYMSWYRQDPGLGLRQIYYSMNVEVTDKGDVPEGYKVSRKEKRNFPLILESPSPNQTSLYFCASSLFPLSGANVLTFGAGSRLTVL.

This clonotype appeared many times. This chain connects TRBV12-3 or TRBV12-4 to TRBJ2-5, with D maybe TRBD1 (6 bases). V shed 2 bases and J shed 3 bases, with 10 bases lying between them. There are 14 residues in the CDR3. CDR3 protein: CASSLRYREETQYF. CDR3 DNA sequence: TGTGCCAGCAGTTTACGATACAGGGAAGAGACCCAGTACTTC.

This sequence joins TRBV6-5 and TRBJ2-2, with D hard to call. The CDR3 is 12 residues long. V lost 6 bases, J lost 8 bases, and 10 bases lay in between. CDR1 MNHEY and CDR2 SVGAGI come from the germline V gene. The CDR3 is CASRGAPGELFF. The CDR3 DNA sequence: TGTGCCAGCAGAGGAGCTCCTGGGGAGCTGTTTTTT.

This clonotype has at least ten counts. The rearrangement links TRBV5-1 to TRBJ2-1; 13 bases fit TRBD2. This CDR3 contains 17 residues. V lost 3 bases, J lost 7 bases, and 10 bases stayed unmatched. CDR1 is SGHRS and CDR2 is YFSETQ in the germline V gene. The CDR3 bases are TGCGCCAGCAGCTCCTTCCAAGGACTAGCGGGAGAGAATGAGCAGTTCTTC. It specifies CASSSFQGLAGENEQFF.

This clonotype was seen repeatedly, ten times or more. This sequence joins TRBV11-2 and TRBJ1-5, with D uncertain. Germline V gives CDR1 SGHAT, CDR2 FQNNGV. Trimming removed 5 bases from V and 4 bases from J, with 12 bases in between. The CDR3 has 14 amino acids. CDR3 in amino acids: CASSRGLGNQPQHF. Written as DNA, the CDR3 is TGTGCCAGCAGCCGCGGGCTGGGGAATCAGCCCCAGCATTTT. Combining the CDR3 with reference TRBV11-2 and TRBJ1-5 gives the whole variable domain EAGVAQSPRYKIIEKRQSVAFWCNPISGHATLYWYQQILGQGPKLLIQFQNNGVVDDSQLPKDRFSAERLKGVDSTLKIQPAKLEDSAVYLCASSRGLGNQPQHFGDGTRLSIL.

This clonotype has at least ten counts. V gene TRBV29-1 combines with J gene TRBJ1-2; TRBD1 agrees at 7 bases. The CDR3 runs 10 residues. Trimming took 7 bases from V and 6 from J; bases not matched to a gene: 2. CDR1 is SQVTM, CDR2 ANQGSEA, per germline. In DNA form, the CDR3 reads TGCAGCGCCAGGGGGGATGGCTACACCTTC. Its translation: CSARGDGYTF.

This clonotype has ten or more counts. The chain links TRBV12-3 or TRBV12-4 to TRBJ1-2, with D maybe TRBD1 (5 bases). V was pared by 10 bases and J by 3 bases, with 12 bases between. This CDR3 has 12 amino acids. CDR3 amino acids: CATRDFYYGYTF. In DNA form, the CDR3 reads TGTGCCACCAGGGATTTCTACTATGGCTACACCTTC.

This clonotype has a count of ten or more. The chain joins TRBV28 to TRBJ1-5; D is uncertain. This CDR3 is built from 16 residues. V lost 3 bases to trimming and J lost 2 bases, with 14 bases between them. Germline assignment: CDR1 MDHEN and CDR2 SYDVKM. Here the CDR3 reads CASSFYRRVGNQPQHF. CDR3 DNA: TGTGCCAGCAGTTTTTATAGACGTGTCGGCAATCAGCCCCAGCATTTT.

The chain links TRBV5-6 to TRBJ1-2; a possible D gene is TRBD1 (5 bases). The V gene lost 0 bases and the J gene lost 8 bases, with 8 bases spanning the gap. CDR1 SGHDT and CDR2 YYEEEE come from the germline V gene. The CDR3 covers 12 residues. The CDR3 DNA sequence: TGTGCCAGCAGCTTGGTCGAGGGGGGCTACACCTTC. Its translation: CASSLVEGGYTF.

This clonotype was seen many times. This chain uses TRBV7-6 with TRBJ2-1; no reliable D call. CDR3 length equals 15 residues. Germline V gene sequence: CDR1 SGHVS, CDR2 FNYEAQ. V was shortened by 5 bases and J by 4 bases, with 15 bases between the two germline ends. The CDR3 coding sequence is TGTGCCAGCAGCCCCTCAGCTTCTTTGTACAATGAGCAGTTCTTC. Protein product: CASSPSASLYNEQFF.

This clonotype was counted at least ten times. The CDR3 nucleotides are TGTGCCAGCAGTTATGACAGGCGTCCCACAGATACGCAGTATTTT. Protein: CASSYDRRPTDTQYF. This sequence joins TRBV6-2 or TRBV6-3 and TRBJ2-3; a weak D match, TRBD1 (6 bases). The CDR3 runs 15 residues. V lost 3 bases and J 2 bases, leaving 12 bases between the germline ends. Per germline, CDR1 MNHEY and CDR2 SVGEGT.

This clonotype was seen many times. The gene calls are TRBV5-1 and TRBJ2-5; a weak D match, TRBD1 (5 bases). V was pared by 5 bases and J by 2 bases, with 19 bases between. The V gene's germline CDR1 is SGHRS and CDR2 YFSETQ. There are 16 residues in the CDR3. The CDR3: CASRLDTASRQETQYF. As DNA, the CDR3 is TGCGCCAGCAGGCTGGACACGGCGTCCCGACAAGAGACCCAGTACTTC.

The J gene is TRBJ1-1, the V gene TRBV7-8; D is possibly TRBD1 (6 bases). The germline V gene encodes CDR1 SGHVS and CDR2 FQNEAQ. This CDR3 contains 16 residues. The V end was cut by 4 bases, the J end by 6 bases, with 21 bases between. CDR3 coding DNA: TGTGCCAGCAGCTCAGCAGGGCCAGGGGCGAAGGCTGAAGCTTTCTTT. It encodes CASSSAGPGAKAEAFF. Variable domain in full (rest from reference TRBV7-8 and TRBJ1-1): GAGVSQSPRYKVAKRGQDVALRCDPISGHVSLFWYQQALGQGPEFLTYFQNEAQLDKSGLPSDRFFAERPEGSVSTLKIQRTQQEDSAVYLCASSSAGPGAKAEAFFGQGTRLTVV.

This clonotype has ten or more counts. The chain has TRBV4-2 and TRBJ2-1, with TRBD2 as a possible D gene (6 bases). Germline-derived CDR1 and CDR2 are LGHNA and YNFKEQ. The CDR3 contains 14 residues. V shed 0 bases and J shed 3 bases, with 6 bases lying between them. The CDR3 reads CASSQERDYNEQFF. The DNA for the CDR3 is TGTGCCAGCAGCCAAGAGCGGGACTACAATGAGCAGTTCTTC.